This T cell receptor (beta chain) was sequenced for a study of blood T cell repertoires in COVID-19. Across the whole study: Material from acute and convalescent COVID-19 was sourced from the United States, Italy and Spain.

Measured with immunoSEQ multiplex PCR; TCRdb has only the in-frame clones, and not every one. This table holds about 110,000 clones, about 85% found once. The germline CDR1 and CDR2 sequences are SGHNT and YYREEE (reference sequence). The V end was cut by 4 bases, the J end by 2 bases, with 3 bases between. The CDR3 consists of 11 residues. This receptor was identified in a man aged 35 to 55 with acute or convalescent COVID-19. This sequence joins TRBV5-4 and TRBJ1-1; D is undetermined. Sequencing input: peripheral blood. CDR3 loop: CASSVNTEAFF. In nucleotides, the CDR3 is TGTGCCAGCAGCGTAAACACTGAAGCTTTCTTT.